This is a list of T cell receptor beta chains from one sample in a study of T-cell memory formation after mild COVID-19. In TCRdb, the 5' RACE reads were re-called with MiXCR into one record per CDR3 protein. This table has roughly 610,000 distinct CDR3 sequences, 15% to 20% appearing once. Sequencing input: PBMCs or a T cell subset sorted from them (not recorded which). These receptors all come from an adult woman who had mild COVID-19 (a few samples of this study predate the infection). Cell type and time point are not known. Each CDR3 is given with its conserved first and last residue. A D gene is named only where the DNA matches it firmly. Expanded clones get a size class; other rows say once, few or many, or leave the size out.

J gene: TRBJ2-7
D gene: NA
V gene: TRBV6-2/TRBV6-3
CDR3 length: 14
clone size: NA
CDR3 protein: CATLVGGFSGEQYF
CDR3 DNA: TGTGCCACCCTGGTAGGGGGCTTTAGCGGCGAGCAGTACTTC

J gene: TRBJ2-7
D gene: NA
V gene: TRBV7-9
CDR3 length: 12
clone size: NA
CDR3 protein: CASSKNTYEQYF
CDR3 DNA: TGTGCCAGCAGCAAAAACACCTACGAGCAGTACTTC

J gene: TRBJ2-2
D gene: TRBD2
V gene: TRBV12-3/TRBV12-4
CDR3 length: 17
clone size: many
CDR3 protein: CASSGQGLAVITGELFF
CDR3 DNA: TGTGCCAGCAGCGGACAAGGACTAGCGGTGATCACCGGGGAGCTGTTTTTT

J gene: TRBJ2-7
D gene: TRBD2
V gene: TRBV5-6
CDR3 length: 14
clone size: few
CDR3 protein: CASSSWTSSYEQYF
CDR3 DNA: TGTGCCAGCAGCTCCTGGACTAGCTCCTACGAGCAGTACTTC

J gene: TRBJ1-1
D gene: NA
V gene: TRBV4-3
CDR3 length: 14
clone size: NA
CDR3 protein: CASSPRAGNTEAFF
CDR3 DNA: TGCGCCAGCAGCCCTCGGGCGGGGAACACTGAAGCTTTCTTT

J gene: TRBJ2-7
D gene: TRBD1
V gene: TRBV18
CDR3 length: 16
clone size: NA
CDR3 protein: CASTTSPDRGNYEQYF
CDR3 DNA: TGTGCCAGCACGACCTCACCGGACAGGGGGAACTACGAGCAGTACTTC

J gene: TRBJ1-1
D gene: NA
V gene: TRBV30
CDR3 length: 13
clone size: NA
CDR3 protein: CAWSVRLNTEAFF
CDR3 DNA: TGTGCCTGGAGTGTCAGACTGAACACTGAAGCTTTCTTT

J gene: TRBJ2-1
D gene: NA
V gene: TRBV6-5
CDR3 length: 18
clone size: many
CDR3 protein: CASSYSSGLGGSYNEQFF
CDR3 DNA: TGTGCCAGCAGTTACTCGTCCGGGTTGGGGGGCTCCTACAATGAGCAGTTCTTC

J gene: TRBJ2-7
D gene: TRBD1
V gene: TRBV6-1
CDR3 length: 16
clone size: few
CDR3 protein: CASSSPGQARSYEQYF
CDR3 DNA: TGTGCCAGCAGTTCTCCCGGACAGGCGCGCTCCTACGAGCAGTACTTC

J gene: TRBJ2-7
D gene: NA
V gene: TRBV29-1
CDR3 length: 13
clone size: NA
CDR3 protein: CSVGGRLTYEQYF
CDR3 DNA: TGCAGCGTTGGGGGTCGCCTGACCTACGAGCAGTACTTC

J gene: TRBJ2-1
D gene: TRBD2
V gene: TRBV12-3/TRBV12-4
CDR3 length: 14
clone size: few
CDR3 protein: CASSDRGGPTEQFF
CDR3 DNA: TGTGCCAGCAGTGATAGGGGAGGGCCGACTGAGCAGTTCTTC

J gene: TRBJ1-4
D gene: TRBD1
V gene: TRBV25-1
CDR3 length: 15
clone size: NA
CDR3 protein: CASSAQGVRGEKLFF
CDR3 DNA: TGTGCCAGCAGTGCACAGGGGGTAAGGGGTGAAAAACTGTTTTTT

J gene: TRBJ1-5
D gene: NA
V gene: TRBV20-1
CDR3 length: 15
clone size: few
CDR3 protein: CSAQFGGAENQPQHF
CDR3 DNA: TGCAGTGCCCAGTTCGGGGGGGCGGAGAATCAGCCCCAGCATTTT

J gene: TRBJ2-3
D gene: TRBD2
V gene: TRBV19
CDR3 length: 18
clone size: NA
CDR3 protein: CASSFAGLAVDGADTQYF
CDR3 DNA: TGTGCCAGTAGTTTCGCGGGACTAGCGGTGGACGGGGCAGATACGCAGTATTTT

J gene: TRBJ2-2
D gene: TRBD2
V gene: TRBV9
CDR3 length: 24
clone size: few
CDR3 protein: CASSVDLPQGTRLAGGLRTGELFF
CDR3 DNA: TGTGCCAGCAGCGTAGACCTCCCACAGGGAACCAGACTAGCGGGAGGGCTCCGAACCGGGGAGCTGTTTTTT

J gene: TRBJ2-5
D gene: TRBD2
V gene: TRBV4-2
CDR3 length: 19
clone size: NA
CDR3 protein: CASSQEVRGGDLLQETQYF
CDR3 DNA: TGTGCCAGCAGCCAAGAGGTACGCGGGGGAGACCTGCTCCAAGAGACCCAGTACTTC

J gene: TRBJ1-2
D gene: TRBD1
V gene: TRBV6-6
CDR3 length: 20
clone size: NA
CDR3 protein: CASRLLLLKTGGDGYGGYTF
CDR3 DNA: TGTGCCAGCAGATTACTCCTCCTTAAGACAGGGGGCGATGGCTATGGTGGCTACACCTTC

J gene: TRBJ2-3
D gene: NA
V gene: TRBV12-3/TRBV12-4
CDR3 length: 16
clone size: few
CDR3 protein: CASSLSGGPHTDTQYF
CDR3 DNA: TGTGCCAGCAGTTTAAGCGGCGGTCCCCACACAGATACGCAGTATTTT

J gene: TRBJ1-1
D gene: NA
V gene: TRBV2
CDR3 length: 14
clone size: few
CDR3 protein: CASRIQGQSAEAFF
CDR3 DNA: TGTGCCAGCAGGATACAGGGCCAGAGCGCTGAAGCTTTCTTT

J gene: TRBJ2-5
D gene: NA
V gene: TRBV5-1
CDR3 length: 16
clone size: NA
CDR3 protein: CASSLGPNLSQETQYF
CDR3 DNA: TGCGCCAGCAGCTTGGGACCTAACCTAAGCCAAGAGACCCAGTACTTC

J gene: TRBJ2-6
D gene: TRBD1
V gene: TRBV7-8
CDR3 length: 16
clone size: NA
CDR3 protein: CASSRLQGYGANVLTF
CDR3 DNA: TGTGCCAGCAGCCGATTACAGGGGTATGGGGCCAACGTCCTGACTTTC

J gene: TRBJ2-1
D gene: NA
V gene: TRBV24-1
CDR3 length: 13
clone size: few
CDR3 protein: CATSDGVNNEQFF
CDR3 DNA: TGTGCCACCAGTGATGGGGTGAACAATGAGCAGTTCTTC

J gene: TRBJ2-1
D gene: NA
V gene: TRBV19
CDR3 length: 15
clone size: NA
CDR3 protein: CASSKWVAAYNEQFF
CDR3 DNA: TGTGCCAGTAGTAAGTGGGTAGCGGCGTACAATGAGCAGTTCTTC

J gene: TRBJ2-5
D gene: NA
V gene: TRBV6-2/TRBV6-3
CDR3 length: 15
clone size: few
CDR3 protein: CASSYIAGEEETQYF
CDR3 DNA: TGTGCCAGCAGTTATATAGCCGGCGAAGAAGAGACCCAGTACTTC

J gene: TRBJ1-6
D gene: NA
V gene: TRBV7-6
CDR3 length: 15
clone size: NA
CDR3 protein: CASSPDRSGDSPLHF
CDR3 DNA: TGTGCCAGCAGCCCAGACAGGTCGGGGGATTCACCCCTCCACTTT

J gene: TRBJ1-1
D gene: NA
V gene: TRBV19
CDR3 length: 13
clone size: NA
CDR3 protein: CASSKAGKTEAFF
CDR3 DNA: TGTGCCAGTAGTAAGGCCGGGAAGACTGAAGCTTTCTTT

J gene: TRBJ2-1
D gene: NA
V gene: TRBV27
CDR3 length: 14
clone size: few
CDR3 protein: CASSLRSDMNEQFF
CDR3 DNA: TGTGCCAGCAGTTTAAGGAGTGACATGAATGAGCAGTTCTTC

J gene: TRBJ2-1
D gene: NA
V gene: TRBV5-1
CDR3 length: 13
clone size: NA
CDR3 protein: CASSPLGNNEQFF
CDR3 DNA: TGCGCCAGCAGCCCTCTAGGTAACAATGAGCAGTTCTTC

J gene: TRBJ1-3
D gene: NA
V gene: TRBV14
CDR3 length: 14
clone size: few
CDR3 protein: CASSQVLSGNTIYF
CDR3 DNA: TGTGCCAGCAGCCAAGTGTTAAGTGGAAACACCATATATTTT

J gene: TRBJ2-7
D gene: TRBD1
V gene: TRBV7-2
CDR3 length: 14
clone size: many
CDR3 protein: CASSPGQGFYEQYF
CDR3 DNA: TGTGCCAGCAGCCCGGGACAGGGGTTCTACGAGCAGTACTTC

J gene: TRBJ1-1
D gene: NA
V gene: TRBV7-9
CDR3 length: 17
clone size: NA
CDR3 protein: CASTKGQAAPPNTEAFF
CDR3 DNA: TGTGCCAGCACTAAGGGACAAGCGGCACCACCCAACACTGAAGCTTTCTTT

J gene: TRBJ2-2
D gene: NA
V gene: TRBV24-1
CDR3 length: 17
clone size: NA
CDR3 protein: CATSKPPQGYDTGELFF
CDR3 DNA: TGTGCCACCAGTAAGCCCCCCCAGGGCTACGACACCGGGGAGCTGTTTTTT

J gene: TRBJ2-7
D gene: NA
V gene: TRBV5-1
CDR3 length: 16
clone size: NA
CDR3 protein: CASSPFLGTETYEQYF
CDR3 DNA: TGCGCCAGCAGCCCTTTTCTTGGGACGGAAACCTACGAGCAGTACTTC

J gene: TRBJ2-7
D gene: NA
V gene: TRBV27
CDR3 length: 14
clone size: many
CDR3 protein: CASSLNYLFGEQYF
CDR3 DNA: TGTGCCAGCAGTTTAAACTACCTCTTCGGGGAGCAGTACTTC

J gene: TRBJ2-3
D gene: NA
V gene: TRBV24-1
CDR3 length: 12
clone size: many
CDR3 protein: CATSSWRDTQYF
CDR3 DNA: TGTGCCACCAGTAGCTGGCGTGATACGCAGTATTTT

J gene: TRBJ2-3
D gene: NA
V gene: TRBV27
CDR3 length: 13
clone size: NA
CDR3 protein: CASSLWQSDTQYF
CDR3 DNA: TGTGCCAGCAGTTTATGGCAGTCGGATACGCAGTATTTT

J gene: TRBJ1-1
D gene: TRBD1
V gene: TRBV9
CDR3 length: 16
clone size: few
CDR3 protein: CASSVAGQGHLAEAFF
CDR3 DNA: TGTGCCAGCAGCGTAGCGGGACAGGGTCATTTAGCTGAAGCTTTCTTT

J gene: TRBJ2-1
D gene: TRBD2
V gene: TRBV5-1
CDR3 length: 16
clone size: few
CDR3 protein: CASSLAGLAGYNEQFF
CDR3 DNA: TGCGCCAGCAGCTTGGCCGGACTAGCGGGGTACAATGAGCAGTTCTTC

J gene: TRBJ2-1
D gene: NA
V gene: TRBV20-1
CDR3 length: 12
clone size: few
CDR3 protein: CSASGLYNEQFF
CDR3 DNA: TGCAGTGCTTCGGGACTCTACAATGAGCAGTTCTTC